This paragraph covers one T cell receptor (beta chain) sequence. Its target is unknown. This record comes from a study of T cells after yellow fever vaccination. Study at large: The fractions with low cell numbers were processed using SMART-Seq v4 Ultra Low Input.

V was cut by 2 bases and J by 6 bases, with 5 bases left in between. Germline CDR1 is WNHNN and CDR2 is SYGVQD (reference sequence). The CDR3 runs 12 residues. Study results and caveats: Among all clonotypes, a small share was observed in both CD4 and CD8 compartments. The secondary response was weaker, and its peak arrived faster, on day 5 versus 15. At 96% for CD4 and about 88% for CD8, most primary-vaccination clones showed up again after the booster.

MiXCR, run by TCRdb on the 5' RACE reads, gives a single entry per CDR3 protein. The data hold 400,000 or so distinct CDR3 sequences, with 6% to 8% observed a single time. The sequence came from a man aged 25-45 years who received the YFV17D yellow fever vaccine. The sample was PBMCs, taken 5 days after the yellow fever booster vaccination. V is TRBV10-1 and J is TRBJ1-5, with no clear D. CDR3 in DNA: TGCGCCAGCAGTGAGGGTCCTCAGCCCCAGCATTTT. Translation gives CASSEGPQPQHF.